Given below is one T cell receptor beta chain in context. Its antigen is as yet unknown. It was ten milliliters of peripheral blood that were drawn from each donor. Whenever a sample was processed, at least 6 million PBMCs were isolated. These data originate in a study of blood T cells in healthy people across ages. Findings and caveats of the study: Across samples, TCR beta diversity tracked strongly with naive T cell percentage.

A J-beta primer mix and a sample-barcoded 5' primer were used in a second PCR of roughly 6 to 11 cycles. Each cDNA molecule, via a template-switch adaptor with 12 random nucleotides, was tagged. Using its own MiXCR run on the 5' RACE reads, TCRdb lists one record per CDR3 protein. The table records around 1,800,000 distinct CDR3 sequences, roughly two fifths of them present only once. The sequence was collected from a human donor in good health. Material for sequencing was blood.

The CDR3 nucleotides read TGTGCCAGCAGTCAGCTTCGGGGTTCAGGAGAGCAGTACTTC. This translates into CASSQLRGSGEQYF. The chain joins TRBV6-2 or TRBV6-3 to TRBJ2-7, with D perhaps TRBD2 (5 bases). This CDR3 has 14 amino acids. The ends were cut back, 5 bases at V and 7 bases at J, with 18 bases in the middle. Germline values: CDR1 MNHEY, CDR2 SVGEGT.